Shown below are 5 T cell receptor beta chains from a single sample sequenced in a study of blood T cells in healthy people across ages (dated by TCRdb to between 2015 and 2016). Receptors were amplified or captured by 5' RACE. Sequencing used an Illumina HiSeq 2500. A second PCR of about 7 to 12 cycles was run with a J-beta primer mix and a sample-barcoded 5' primer. TCRdb's own reprocessing of the public reads used fastp at Q25 and MiXCR and kept productive beta chains. A single entry per CDR3 protein holds the most common genes and DNA from its merged rows. The sample records some 1.5 million distinct CDR3 sequences, over 25% of which are singletons. The top ten constitute roughly 8% of the sample. Specimen: blood. The receptors were gathered from a woman in her thirties in good health.

The chain is built from TRBV24-1 and TRBJ2-2; D is undetermined. The CDR3 totals 15 residues. The V gene's germline CDR1 is KGHDR and CDR2 SFDVKD. V lost 6 bases and J lost 2, with 12 bases in between. CDR3 sequence: CATSPSSPNTGELFF. CDR3 bases: TGTGCCACCAGTCCCTCGTCGCCTAACACCGGGGAGCTGTTTTTT.

A word on this clonotype: One end of the junction does not line up with germline, which may come from a read error. The rearrangement links TRBV9 to TRBJ2-1; 13 nucleotides align to TRBD2. There are 17 residues in the CDR3. The germline V gene has CDR1 SGDLS and CDR2 YYNGEE. CDR3 loop: CANSVKGLAGRGNEQFF. The CDR3 coding sequence is TGTGCCAACAGCGTGAAGGGACTAGCGGGAAGGGGCAATGAGCAGTTCTTC.

There are many counts of this clonotype. This chain connects TRBV6-2 or TRBV6-3 to TRBJ2-7; unclear D gene. The CDR3 is 14 amino acids. Germline-derived CDR1 and CDR2 are MNHEY and SVGEGT. Trimming removed 0 bases from V and 5 bases from J, with 11 bases in between. The CDR3 DNA reads as TGTGCCAGCAGTTACTCCGATAGCCCCCACGAGCAGTACTTC. It yields the protein CASSYSDSPHEQYF.

The V gene is TRBV3-1, the J gene TRBJ1-6, with D maybe TRBD1 (6 bases). Per the germline V gene, CDR1 is LGHDT and CDR2 is YNNKEL (reference sequence). This CDR3 contains 13 residues. Trimming shortened V by 4 bases and J by 10 bases, and 11 bases separated the two germline ends. This CDR3 is CASSRNRESPLHF. CDR3 DNA sequence: TGTGCCAGCAGCCGCAACAGGGAGTCACCCCTCCACTTT.

The rearrangement joins TRBV28 to TRBJ2-2; D gene ambiguous. V gave up 2 bases and J gave up 8 bases, with 9 bases separating them. Germline lookup yields CDR1 MDHEN and CDR2 SYDVKM. This CDR3 is 13 amino acids long. CDR3 sequence (DNA): TGTGCCAGCAGTTTAACGGTCGGAGGGGAGCTGTTTTTT. Translated, it gives CASSLTVGGELFF.